The T cell receptor beta chain described here comes from a study of T-cell reconstitution after alpha-beta-depleted transplantation in children. Points from the study as a whole: Reportedly, only several hundred clones from non-depleted graft cells drove alpha-beta T-cell counts at about two months. For some patients, TCRbeta diversity was high at day 60 because of recipient T cells and thymic progenitors that survived. At one year after transplant, newly produced T cells mostly accounted for T-cell counts and diversity.

Unique molecular identifiers featured in how the TCRbeta library was prepared. TCRdb called the PCR reads again in MiXCR, with one record for every CDR3 protein. The sample shows around 100,000 distinct CDR3 sequences, 6% to 9% of them seen only once. This clonotype appeared many times. The antigen is not known. CDR3 length: 17 amino acids. Germline assignment: CDR1 LGHNA and CDR2 YSLEER. The V segment lost 0 bases and the J segment 4 bases; nucleotides outside the gene matches: 8. V usage is TRBV4-3 and J usage is TRBJ2-1, with TRBD2 matching 8 bases. The clonotype was recovered from a boy aged 2-15 years with acute lymphoblastic leukemia, due to receive a stem cell transplant. Sequenced material: PBMCs, taken before TCRalphabeta/CD19-depleted stem cell transplant. For the CDR3, the DNA is TGCGCCAGCAGCCAAGATCCAGCGGGGGACCTATACAATGAGCAGTTCTTC. Translated: CASSQDPAGDLYNEQFF.